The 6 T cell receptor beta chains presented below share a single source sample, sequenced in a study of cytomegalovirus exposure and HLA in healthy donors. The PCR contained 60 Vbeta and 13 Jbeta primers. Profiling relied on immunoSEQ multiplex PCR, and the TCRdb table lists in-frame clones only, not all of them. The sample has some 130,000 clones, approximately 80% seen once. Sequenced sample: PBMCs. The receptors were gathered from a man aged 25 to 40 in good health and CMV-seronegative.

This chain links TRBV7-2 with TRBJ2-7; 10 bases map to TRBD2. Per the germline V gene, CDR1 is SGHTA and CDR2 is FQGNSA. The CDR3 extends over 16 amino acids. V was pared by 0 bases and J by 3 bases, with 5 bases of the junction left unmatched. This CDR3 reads CASSLAASGSYYEQYF. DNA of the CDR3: TGTGCCAGCAGCTTAGCCGCTAGCGGGAGTTACTACGAGCAGTACTTC.

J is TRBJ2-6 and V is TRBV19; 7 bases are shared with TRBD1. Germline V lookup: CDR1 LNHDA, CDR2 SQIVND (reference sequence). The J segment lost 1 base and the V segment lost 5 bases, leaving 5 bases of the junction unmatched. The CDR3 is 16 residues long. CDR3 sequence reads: CASSPLQGSGANVLTF. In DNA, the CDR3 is TGTGCCAGTAGTCCCCTACAGGGGTCTGGGGCCAACGTCCTGACTTTC.

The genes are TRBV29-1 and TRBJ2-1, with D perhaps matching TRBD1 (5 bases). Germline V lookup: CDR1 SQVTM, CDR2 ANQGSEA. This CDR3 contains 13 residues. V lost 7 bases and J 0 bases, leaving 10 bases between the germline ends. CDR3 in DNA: TGCAGCGGCAGGGTGAGCTCCTACAATGAGCAGTTCTTC. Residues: CSGRVSSYNEQFF.

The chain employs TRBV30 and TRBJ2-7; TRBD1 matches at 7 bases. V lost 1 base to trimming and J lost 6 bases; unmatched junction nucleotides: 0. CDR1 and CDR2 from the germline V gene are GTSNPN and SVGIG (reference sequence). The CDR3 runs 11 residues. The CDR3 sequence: CAWSGQGEQYF. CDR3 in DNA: TGTGCCTGGAGTGGACAGGGCGAGCAGTACTTC. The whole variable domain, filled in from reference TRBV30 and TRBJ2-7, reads SQTIHQWPATLVQPVGSPLSLECTVEGTSNPNLYWYRQAAGRGLQLLFYSVGIGQISSEVPQNLSASRPQDRQFILSSKKLLLSDSGFYLCAWSGQGEQYFGPGTRLTVT.

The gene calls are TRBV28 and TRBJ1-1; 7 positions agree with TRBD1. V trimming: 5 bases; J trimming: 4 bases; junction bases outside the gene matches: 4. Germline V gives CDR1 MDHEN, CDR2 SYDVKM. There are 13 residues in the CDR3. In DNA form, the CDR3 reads TGTGCCAGCAGTCCGGACAGGCGCACTGAAGCTTTCTTT. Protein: CASSPDRRTEAFF.

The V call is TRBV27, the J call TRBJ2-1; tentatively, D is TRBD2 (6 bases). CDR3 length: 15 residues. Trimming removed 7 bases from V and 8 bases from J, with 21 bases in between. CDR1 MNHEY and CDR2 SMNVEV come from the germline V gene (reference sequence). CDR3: CASTLELGRIDEQFF. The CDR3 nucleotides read TGTGCCAGCACCCTAGAGTTGGGGAGGATCGATGAGCAGTTCTTC.